Shown below are 12 T cell receptor beta chains from a single sample sequenced in a study of T cells in localized non-small cell lung cancer. Assay used: immunoSEQ multiplex PCR; TCRdb lists only in-frame clones, some missing. This sample yields 28,000 or so clones, of which over 70% are seen a single time; approximately 10% belongs to the top ten. The specimen was peripheral blood, collected before any cancer treatment. All receptors derive from a man aged 40 to 70 with stage III squamous cell lung carcinoma.

The J gene is TRBJ2-7, the V gene TRBV7-8; D gene unclear. CDR3 length: 13 residues. The germline gives CDR1 SGHVS, CDR2 FQNEAQ. V was trimmed by 1 base and J by 3 bases, leaving 7 bases between them. The CDR3 here is CASSLGSLYEQYV. DNA for the CDR3: TGTGCCAGCAGCTTAGGCAGCCTCTACGAGCAGTACGTC.

This rearrangement joins TRBV19 to TRBJ2-2, with TRBD1 matching over 7 bases. Unmatched junction bases numbered 3, after V lost 5 bases and J lost 0 bases. Germline V gives CDR1 LNHDA, CDR2 SQIVND (reference sequence). The CDR3 runs to 15 residues. The CDR3 nucleotides are TGTGCCAGTAGTTATGGGACAGCGAACACCGGGGAGCTGTTTTTT. Translated, it gives CASSYGTANTGELFF.

The CDR3 region is CASSTLGADNYGYTF. DNA for the CDR3: TGTGCCAGTAGCACTTTAGGGGCTGATAACTATGGCTACACCTTC. The chain has TRBV19 and TRBJ1-2; TRBD1 is a possible D gene (5 bases). The V end lost 6 bases, the J end lost 1 base, and 15 bases lay between the germline ends. This CDR3 contains 15 residues. Per the germline V gene, CDR1 is LNHDA and CDR2 is SQIVND (reference sequence).

The chain has TRBV2 and TRBJ2-4; TRBD1 matches at 10 bases. J was trimmed by 6 bases and V by 7 bases; bases with no gene match: 12. Per the germline V gene, CDR1 is SNHLY and CDR2 is FYNNEI. This CDR3 is built from 16 residues. The CDR3 nucleotides are TGTGCCAGCAAGACGGGGACAGGGGTTGTGGGAAACATTCAGTACTTC. The encoded protein is CASKTGTGVVGNIQYF.

V usage is TRBV19 and J usage is TRBJ2-5, with TRBD2 matching over 7 bases. Germline assignment: CDR1 LNHDA and CDR2 SQIVND (reference sequence). This CDR3 has 15 residues. V was pared by 2 bases and J by 5 bases, with 8 bases of the junction left unmatched. The CDR3: CASSIYGGGFETQYF. CDR3 DNA sequence: TGTGCCAGTAGTATATACGGCGGGGGTTTCGAGACCCAGTACTTC. Looking up the rest from reference TRBV19 and TRBJ2-5 gives the full variable domain: DGGITQSPKYLFRKEGQNVTLSCEQNLNHDAMYWYRQDPGQGLRLIYYSQIVNDFQKGDIAEGYSVSREKKESFPLTVTSAQKNPTAFYLCASSIYGGGFETQYFGPGTRLLVL.

The chain couples TRBV5-1 to TRBJ2-5, with D perhaps given as TRBD1 or TRBD2 (6 bases each). With 4 bases removed from V and 6 bases from J, the gap between germline ends came to 19 bases. The length of the CDR3 is 15 residues. Germline V lookup: CDR1 SGHRS, CDR2 YFSETQ. This chain's CDR3 is CASSAGEGGGKTQYF. The DNA of the CDR3 is TGCGCCAGCAGCGCCGGAGAGGGGGGCGGGAAGACCCAGTACTTC.

This clone was seen more than once but under ten times. The chain combines TRBV21-1 with TRBJ1-3; whether TRBD1, the table's D call, matches the DNA was not checked. TRBV21-1 constitutes a pseudogene. This CDR3 comprises 10 residues. CDR3 residues: CASTPDTIYF. CDR3 bases: TGTGCCAGCACCCCAGACACCATATATTTT.

CDR3 in DNA: TGTGCCAGCAGTTACTACGGTAGCGGGGGGGATGAGCAGTTCTTC. As protein: CASSYYGSGGDEQFF. The chain recombines TRBV6-5 with TRBJ2-1; 11 nucleotides line up with TRBD2. The germline CDR1 and CDR2 sequences are MNHEY and SVGAGI. V shed 1 base and J 8 bases; nucleotides not matched to a gene: 4. The CDR3 spans 15 residues.

To note about this clone: This same CDR3 is encoded by further DNA sequences in the sample. The genes are TRBV30 and TRBJ1-6, with D tentatively TRBD1 (6 bases). The germline V gene encodes CDR1 GTSNPN and CDR2 SVGIG (reference sequence). With 3 bases removed from V and 10 bases from J, the gap between germline ends came to 13 bases. The CDR3 is made up of 13 amino acids. The CDR3 loop reads CAWSVGGGSPLHF. CDR3 DNA sequence: TGTGCCTGGAGCGTAGGGGGTGGATCACCCCTCCACTTT.

The chain uses TRBV10-3 and TRBJ2-7; 12 nucleotides line up with TRBD1. Germline values: CDR1 ENHRY, CDR2 SYGVKD. The CDR3 sequence is 18 residues long. Trimming took 5 bases from V and 6 from J; bases not matched to a gene: 17. This CDR3 reads CAISKKSPGQGAVGEQYF. Written as DNA, the CDR3 is TGTGCCATCAGTAAAAAATCACCGGGACAGGGGGCGGTCGGCGAGCAGTACTTC.

This chain links TRBV6-5 with TRBJ2-1; TRBD2 might be the D (7 bases). Germline V gene sequence: CDR1 MNHEY, CDR2 SVGAGI. The V gene lost 4 bases and the J gene lost 4 bases, with 14 bases spanning the gap. The length of the CDR3 is 15 residues. The CDR3 here is CASSSGGGVYNEQFF. DNA for the CDR3: TGTGCCAGCAGTTCCGGAGGGGGGGTATACAATGAGCAGTTCTTC.

This sequence joins TRBV5-4 and TRBJ1-5; D may be TRBD1 (5 bases). CDR1 is SGHNT and CDR2 is YYREEE in the germline V gene (reference sequence). Trimming pared 2 bases from V and 2 bases from J, leaving 11 bases between. The CDR3 has 15 amino acids. The CDR3 loop reads CASSFGGQGNQPQHF. DNA of the CDR3: TGTGCCAGCAGCTTTGGGGGTCAGGGCAATCAGCCCCAGCATTTT.